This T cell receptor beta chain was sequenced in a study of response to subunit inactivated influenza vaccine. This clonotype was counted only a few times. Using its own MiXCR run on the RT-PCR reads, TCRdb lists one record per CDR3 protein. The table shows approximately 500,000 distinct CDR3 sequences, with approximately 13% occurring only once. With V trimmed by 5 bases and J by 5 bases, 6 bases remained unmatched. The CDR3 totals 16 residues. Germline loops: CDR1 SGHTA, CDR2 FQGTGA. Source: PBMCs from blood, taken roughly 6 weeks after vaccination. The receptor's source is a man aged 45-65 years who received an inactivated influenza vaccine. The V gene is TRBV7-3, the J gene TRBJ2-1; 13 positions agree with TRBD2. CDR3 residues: CASSTSGTSGDNEQFF. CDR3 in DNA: TGTGCCAGCAGCACCTCCGGGACTAGCGGGGACAATGAGCAGTTCTTC.